This TCR beta chain was retrieved from a study of T cell responses to AZD1222 COVID-19 vaccine. In the study overall: Whether given at about 4 or about 12 weeks, second doses were pooled. Study-level findings and limits: Of spike-specific TCRs, nearly half reportedly target regions left unmutated in variants. Only six people who got AZD1222 tested seropositive at baseline.

Concerning this clone: Antigen unknown.

Sequenced by immunoSEQ multiplex PCR; TCRdb stores in-frame clones only, minus some. The table shows roughly 130,000 clones, with just over 90% occurring only once. V lost 4 bases and J lost 3, with 18 bases in between. There are 16 residues in the CDR3. Germline loops: CDR1 SGHRS, CDR2 YFSETQ. This rearrangement joins TRBV5-1 to TRBJ2-3, with D perhaps being TRBD1 or TRBD2 (6 bases each). This material consisted of peripheral blood, taken on day 0 of AZD1222 vaccination. The clonotype originates from an adult in good health. The CDR3 sequence: CASSEGGGRGTDTQYF. The CDR3 DNA sequence: TGCGCCAGCAGCGAGGGTGGGGGGCGCGGTACAGATACGCAGTATTTT.